The 11 T cell receptor beta chains below come from one sample, sequenced in a study of T cells in Graves' hyperthyroidism and ophthalmopathy. What was amplified from RNA transcripts were TCR beta CDR3 regions. The primer set for the first-round RT-PCR of the TCR CDR3 was HTBI. TCRdb re-derived calls from the multiplex PCR reads in MiXCR, one entry per CDR3 protein. The sample has around 540,000 distinct CDR3 sequences; 35% to 55% are singletons. Sequences were obtained from peripheral blood or thyroid tissue (not recorded which). The source is a woman between 18 and 29 years old with Graves' hyperthyroidism.

This clonotype occurred many times. This chain links TRBV2 with TRBJ1-4; D perhaps matches TRBD1 (5 bases). The CDR3 runs 15 residues. The V end lost 2 bases, the J end lost 7 bases, and 14 bases lay between the germline ends. Looked up from germline, CDR1 is SNHLY and CDR2 is FYNNEI. CDR3 DNA: TGTGCCAGCAGTGAATGGGCAACTAGGGGTGAAAAACTGTTTTTT. It codes for CASSEWATRGEKLFF.

Comment on this clonotype: At one boundary the junction diverges from the germline segment, which might be a read error. This chain uses TRBV10-2 with TRBJ1-3, with TRBD1 as a possible D gene (5 bases). Germline-derived CDR1 and CDR2 are WSHSY and SAAADI. This CDR3 is 16 amino acids long. CDR3 loop: CASSVDSSYSGSTIYF. CDR3 sequence (DNA): TGCGCCAGCAGTGTTGACAGCTCTTACTCTGGAAGCACCATATATTTT.

The genes are TRBV5-1 and TRBJ2-5; either TRBD1 or TRBD2 may fit D (6 bases each). Germline V CDR1 and CDR2: SGHRS, YFSETQ. The CDR3 has 13 residues. Trimming cost V 3 bases and J 7 bases, with 13 bases left between them. CDR3 bases: TGCGCCAGCAGCTATTCGGGGGCAGTGACCCAGTACTTC. Its translation is CASSYSGAVTQYF.

In this sample, this clonotype turned up a few times. A much bigger clone sits one base away, suggesting this may be a read error. The chain couples TRBV29-1 to TRBJ1-2; 11 bases are shared with TRBD1. Trimming at V came to 4 bases and at J to 2 bases, leaving 3 bases not matched to a gene. Germline assignment: CDR1 SQVTM and CDR2 ANQGSEA. This CDR3 has 14 amino acids. CDR3 DNA: TGCAGCGTTGCGGGACAGGGGGGCAACTATGGCTACACCTTC. Translating it yields CSVAGQGGNYGYTF.

The chain carries TRBV24-1 and TRBJ2-3, with 7 bases aligning to TRBD1. The J segment lost 4 bases and the V segment lost 10 bases, leaving 1 base of the junction unmatched. The germline V gene encodes CDR1 KGHDR and CDR2 SFDVKD. The CDR3 has 11 residues. The CDR3 DNA reads TGTGCCACGGGGACAGCAGATACGCAGTATTTT. Protein product: CATGTADTQYF.

Concerning this clonotype: Possible read error: a much larger clone is one base away. The chain is built from TRBV24-1 and TRBJ2-7, with D perhaps TRBD1 (5 bases). Germline CDR1 is KGHDR and CDR2 is SFDVKD. With 2 bases removed from V and 6 bases from J, the gap between germline ends came to 16 bases. The CDR3 runs to 15 residues. CDR3 protein: CATSDSLGAASEQYF. CDR3 bases: TGTGCCACCAGTGATTCCCTTGGGGCGGCAAGCGAGCAGTACTTC.

Many counts were recorded for this clonotype. V and J are TRBV7-9 and TRBJ1-2; D is uncertain. Trimming stripped 0 bases from V and 3 bases from J, with 11 bases between. The CDR3 consists of 15 residues. The germline gives CDR1 SEHNR, CDR2 FQNEAQ (reference sequence). CDR3 residues: CASSLAPARYYGYTF. CDR3 sequence (DNA): TGTGCCAGCAGCTTAGCGCCAGCCAGATACTATGGCTACACCTTC.

The chain employs TRBV2 and TRBJ2-2; D is undetermined. Germline V gene sequence: CDR1 SNHLY, CDR2 FYNNEI. The CDR3 loop spans 15 amino acids. Trimming shortened V by 8 bases and J by 4 bases, and 17 bases separated the two germline ends. In DNA form, the CDR3 reads TGTGCCAGCTCACCACCGCTCTCAACCACCGGGGAGCTGTTTTTT. It translates to CASSPPLSTTGELFF. The whole variable domain, remainder taken from reference TRBV2 and TRBJ2-2, is EPEVTQTPSHQVTQMGQEVILRCVPISNHLYFYWYRQILGQKVEFLVSFYNNEISEKSEIFDDQFSVERPDGSNFTLKIRSTKLEDSAMYFCASSPPLSTTGELFFGEGSRLTVL.

The genes are TRBV14 and TRBJ1-6; 8 nucleotides line up with TRBD1. Germline V gene lookup returns CDR1 SGHDN and CDR2 FVKESK. Trimming cost V 4 bases and J 2 bases; bases outside gene matches: 7. The CDR3 loop spans 17 amino acids. DNA of the CDR3: TGTGCCAGCAGCCTTCGGACAGGGTGGGCCTATAATTCACCCCTCCACTTT. Protein: CASSLRTGWAYNSPLHF. The full variable domain, completed using reference TRBV14 and TRBJ1-6, is EAGVTQFPSHSVIEKGQTVTLRCDPISGHDNLYWYRRVMGKEIKFLLHFVKESKQDESGMPNNRFLAERTGGTYSTLKVQPAELEDSGVYFCASSLRTGWAYNSPLHFGNGTRLTVT.

The V gene is TRBV15, the J gene TRBJ1-4, with 8 bases identical to TRBD1. The CDR3 runs to 16 residues. The germline gives CDR1 LNHNV, CDR2 YYDKDF (reference sequence). The V segment lost 5 bases and the J segment 1 base; nucleotides outside the gene matches: 6. The CDR3 is CATSGHRGGTNEKLFF. As DNA, the CDR3 is TGTGCCACCAGCGGGCACAGGGGGGGAACTAATGAAAAACTGTTTTTT.

This clonotype was counted only a few times. The genes are TRBV11-2 and TRBJ2-2; 9 bases map to TRBD2. Trimming took 5 bases from V and 5 from J; bases not matched to a gene: 6. Germline assignment: CDR1 SGHAT and CDR2 FQNNGV. The length of the CDR3 is 15 residues. The DNA of the CDR3 is TGTGCCAGCAGCCCACGCGGGAGGGGAACCGGGGAGCTGTTTTTT. This codes for CASSPRGRGTGELFF.